This T cell receptor beta chain came from a study of blood T cell repertoires in COVID-19 (dated by TCRdb to 2020 to 2022). General notes on the study: The collaborator samples originated in the United States, Italy and Spain and spanned the acute and convalescent phases of COVID-19. The prospective study material was composed of cDNA or gDNA derived from T cells, B-cell-depleted T cells, or PBMCs. Subjects who had been exposed to COVID-19, were actively infected with it, or had recovered from it provided the deeply sampled blood TCRbeta repertoires that made up the dataset. The repertoires were released in a freely available public database meant as a resource for research on the immune response to SARS-CoV-2. Samples were obtained from the ongoing ImmuneRACE study (first 160 participants) and from 950 to 1,500 subjects provided by 6 global collaborators. A de-identified subject ID, COVID-19 status, age in years and sex were almost always included in the sample metadata. Where available, HLA class I and class II types were taken from metadata supplied by the sample provider and were not determined by assay-based typing.

The sample holds one count of this clone. Its target antigen remains unknown. Within one base of it there is no much larger clone, and no base qualities were kept. Collaborating institutions collected whole blood in K2EDTA tubes following their own protocols. Collaborator samples were shipped for TCRbeta analysis as frozen whole blood, isolated PBMCs, or DNA extracted from either sample type. Ends trimmed: V by 6 bases, J by 2 bases; bases unmatched to a gene: 3. CDR1 is given as SGHTA and CDR2 as FQGNSA, both from the germline V gene. From cysteine to phenylalanine, the CDR3 is 15 amino acids long. Only the CDR3 DNA is retained, 45 bases long and in frame from the first base. TCRbeta CDR3 regions were amplified from genomic DNA using the immunoSEQ Assay, a bias-controlled multiplex PCR. The authors' pipeline ran thus. The number of nucleated cells in each sample was estimated from the amplification of reference gene primers within the assay. Sequence reads were collapsed and filtered to measure the absolute abundance of every unique TCRbeta CDR3 rearrangement. For each sample, productive Simpson clonality was calculated as the square root of Simpson's diversity index over productive rearrangements. TCRdb limited this immuneACCESS table to in-frame rearrangements with V and J called. A share of clones is missing; checked studies link under half to unresolved V genes, and the rest is unexplained. From that table come the V and J calls and clone size; the DNA was used to work out D and trimming. This sample holds 150,000 to 200,000 clones; roughly four fifths were observed only once. The top ten clones comprise more than 1.5% of the sample.

Results and caveats for the whole study, not just this receptor: Clinical and demographic metadata were provided uncurated, with the amount varying by source and participant.

Sequencing was carried out using peripheral blood. The TCR comes from a human donor in a cohort sampled during active COVID-19. Here the chain combines TRBV7-2 and TRBJ2-3; TRBD2 fits 12 bases in the junction. The CDR3 is CASSGLAGPTDTQYF. The nucleotides are TGTGCCAGCAGTGGACTAGCGGGGCCCACAGATACGCAGTATTTT. Supplemented by the reference TRBV7-2 and TRBJ2-3 proteins around the CDR3, the complete variable domain is GAGVSQSPSNKVTEKGKDVELRCDPISGHTALYWYRQSLGQGLEFLIYFQGNSAPDKSGLPSDRFSAERTGGSVSTLTIQRTQQEDSAVYLCASSGLAGPTDTQYFGPGTRLTVL.